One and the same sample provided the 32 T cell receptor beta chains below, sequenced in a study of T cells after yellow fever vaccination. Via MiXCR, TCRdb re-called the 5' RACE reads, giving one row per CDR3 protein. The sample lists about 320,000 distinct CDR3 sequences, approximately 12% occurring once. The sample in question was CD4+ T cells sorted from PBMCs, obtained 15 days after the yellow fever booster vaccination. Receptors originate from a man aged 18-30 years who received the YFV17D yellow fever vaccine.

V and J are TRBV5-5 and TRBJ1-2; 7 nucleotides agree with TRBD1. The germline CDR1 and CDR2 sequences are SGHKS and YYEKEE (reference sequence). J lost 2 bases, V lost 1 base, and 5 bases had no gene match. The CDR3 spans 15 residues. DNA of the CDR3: TGTGCCAGCAGCTTGTTGGCCAGGGGGAACTATGGCTACACCTTC. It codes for CASSLLARGNYGYTF.

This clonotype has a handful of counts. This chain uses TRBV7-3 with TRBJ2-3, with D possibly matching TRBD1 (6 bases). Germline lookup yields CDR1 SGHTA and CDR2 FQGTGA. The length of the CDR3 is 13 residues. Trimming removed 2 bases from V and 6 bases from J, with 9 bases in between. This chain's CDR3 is CASSLRDKDTQYF. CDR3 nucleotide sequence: TGTGCCAGCAGCTTACGGGACAAGGATACGCAGTATTTT.

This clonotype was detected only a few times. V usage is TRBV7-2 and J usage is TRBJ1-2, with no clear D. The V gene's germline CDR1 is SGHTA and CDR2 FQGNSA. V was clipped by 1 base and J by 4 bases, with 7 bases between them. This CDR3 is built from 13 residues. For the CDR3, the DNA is TGTGCCAGCAGCTTAGTTCAGATCTATGGCTACACCTTC. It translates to CASSLVQIYGYTF.

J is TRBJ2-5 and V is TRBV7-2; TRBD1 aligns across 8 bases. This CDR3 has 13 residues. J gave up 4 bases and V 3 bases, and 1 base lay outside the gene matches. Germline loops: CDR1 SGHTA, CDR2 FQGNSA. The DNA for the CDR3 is TGTGCCAGCAGCTTTGACAGGGGAGAGACCCAGTACTTC. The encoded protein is CASSFDRGETQYF.

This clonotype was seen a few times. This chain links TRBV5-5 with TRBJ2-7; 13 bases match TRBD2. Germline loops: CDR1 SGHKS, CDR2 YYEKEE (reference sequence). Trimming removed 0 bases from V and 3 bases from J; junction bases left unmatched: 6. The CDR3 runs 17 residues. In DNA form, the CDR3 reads TGTGCCAGCAGCTTGGCCGCGACTAGCGGGGGGTTCTACGAGCAGTACTTC. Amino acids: CASSLAATSGGFYEQYF.

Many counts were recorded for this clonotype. The CDR3 sequence: CAISASSYEQYV. The CDR3 DNA sequence: TGTGCCATCAGTGCGAGTAGCTACGAGCAGTACGTC. The chain uses TRBV10-3 and TRBJ2-7; no definite D call. Per the germline V gene, CDR1 is ENHRY and CDR2 is SYGVKD. The CDR3 is 12 amino acids. V was clipped by 4 bases and J by 3 bases, with 7 bases between them.

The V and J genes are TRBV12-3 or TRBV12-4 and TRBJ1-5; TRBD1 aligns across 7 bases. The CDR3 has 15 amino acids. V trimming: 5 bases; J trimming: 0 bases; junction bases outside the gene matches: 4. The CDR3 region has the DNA TGTGCCAGCAGTGCGACAGGGCATAGCAATCAGCCCCAGCATTTT. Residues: CASSATGHSNQPQHF.

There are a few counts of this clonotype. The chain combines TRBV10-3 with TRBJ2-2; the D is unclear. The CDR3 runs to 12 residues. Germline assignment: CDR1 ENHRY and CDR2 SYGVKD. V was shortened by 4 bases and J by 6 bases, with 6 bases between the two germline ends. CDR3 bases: TGTGCCATCAGTGCTGACTCCGGGGAGCTGTTTTTT. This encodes CAISADSGELFF.

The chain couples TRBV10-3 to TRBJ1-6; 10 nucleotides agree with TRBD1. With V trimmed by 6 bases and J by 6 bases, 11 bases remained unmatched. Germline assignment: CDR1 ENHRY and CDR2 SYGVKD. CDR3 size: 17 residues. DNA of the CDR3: TGTGCCATCAGATCCGGGACAGGGGTTAGCCGTAATTCACCCCTCCACTTT. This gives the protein CAIRSGTGVSRNSPLHF.

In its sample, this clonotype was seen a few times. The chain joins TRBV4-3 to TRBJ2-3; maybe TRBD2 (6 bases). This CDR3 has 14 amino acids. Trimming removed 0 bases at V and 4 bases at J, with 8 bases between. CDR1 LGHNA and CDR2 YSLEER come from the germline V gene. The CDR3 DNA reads TGCGCCAGCAGCCAAGATAGGGAGGCAGATACGCAGTATTTT. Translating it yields CASSQDREADTQYF.

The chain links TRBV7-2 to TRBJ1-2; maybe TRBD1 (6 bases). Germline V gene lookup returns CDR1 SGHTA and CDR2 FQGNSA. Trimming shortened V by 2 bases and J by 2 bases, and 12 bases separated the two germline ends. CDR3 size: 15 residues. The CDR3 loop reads CASSLRGDGNYGYTF. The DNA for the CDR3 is TGTGCCAGCAGCTTAAGGGGGGACGGAAACTATGGCTACACCTTC.

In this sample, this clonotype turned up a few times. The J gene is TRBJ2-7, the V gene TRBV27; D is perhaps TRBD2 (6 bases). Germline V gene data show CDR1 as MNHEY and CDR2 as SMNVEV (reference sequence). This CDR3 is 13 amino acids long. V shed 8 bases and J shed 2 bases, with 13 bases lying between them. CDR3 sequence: CASGLGLPYEQYF. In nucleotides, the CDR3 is TGTGCCAGCGGGTTGGGACTCCCCTACGAGCAGTACTTC.

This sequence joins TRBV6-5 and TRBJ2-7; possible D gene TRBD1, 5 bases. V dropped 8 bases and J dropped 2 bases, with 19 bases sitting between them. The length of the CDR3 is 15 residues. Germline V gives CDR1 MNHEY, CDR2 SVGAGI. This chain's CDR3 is CASGPWNRGAYEQYF. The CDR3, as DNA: TGTGCCAGCGGCCCGTGGAATAGGGGCGCCTACGAGCAGTACTTC.

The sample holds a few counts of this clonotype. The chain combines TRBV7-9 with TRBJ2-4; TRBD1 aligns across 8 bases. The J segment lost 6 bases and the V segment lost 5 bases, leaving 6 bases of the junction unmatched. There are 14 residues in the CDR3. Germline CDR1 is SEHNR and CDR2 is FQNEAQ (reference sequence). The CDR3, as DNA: TGTGCCAGCAGCCCGACAGGGGTGGTAAACATTCAGTACTTC. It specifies CASSPTGVVNIQYF.

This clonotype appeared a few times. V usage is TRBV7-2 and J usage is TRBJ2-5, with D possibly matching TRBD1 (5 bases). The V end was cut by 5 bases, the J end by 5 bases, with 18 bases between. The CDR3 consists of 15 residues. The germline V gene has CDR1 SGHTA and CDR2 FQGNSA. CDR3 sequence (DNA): TGTGCCAGCAGCCGCAGGGCCCTAGGTTCGGAGACCCAGTACTTC. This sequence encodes CASSRRALGSETQYF.

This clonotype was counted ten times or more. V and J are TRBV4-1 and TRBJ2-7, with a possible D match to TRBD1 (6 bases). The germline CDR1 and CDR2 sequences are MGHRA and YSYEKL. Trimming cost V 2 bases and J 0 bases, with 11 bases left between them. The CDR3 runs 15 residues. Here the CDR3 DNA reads TGCGCCAGCAGCCAAAATCCCAGGGGCTCCTACGAGCAGTACTTC. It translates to CASSQNPRGSYEQYF.

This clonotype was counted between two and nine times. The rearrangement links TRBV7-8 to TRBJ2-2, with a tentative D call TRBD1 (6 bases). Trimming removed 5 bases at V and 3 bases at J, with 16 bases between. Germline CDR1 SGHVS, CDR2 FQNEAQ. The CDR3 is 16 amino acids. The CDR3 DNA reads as TGTGCCAGCAGCCACAGAAGGACAGTAGACACCGGGGAGCTGTTTTTT. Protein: CASSHRRTVDTGELFF.

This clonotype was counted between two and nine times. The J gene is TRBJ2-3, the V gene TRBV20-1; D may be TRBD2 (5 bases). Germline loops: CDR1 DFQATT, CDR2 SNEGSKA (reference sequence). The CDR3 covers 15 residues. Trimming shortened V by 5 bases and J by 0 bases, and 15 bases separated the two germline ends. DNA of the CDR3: TGCAGTGCTGAGCGGTCGGGGATTAGCACAGATACGCAGTATTTT. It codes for CSAERSGISTDTQYF.

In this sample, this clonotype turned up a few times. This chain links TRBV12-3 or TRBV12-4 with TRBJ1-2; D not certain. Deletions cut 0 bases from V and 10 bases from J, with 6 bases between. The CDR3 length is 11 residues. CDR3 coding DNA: TGTGCCAGCAGTTTAGCAGGGCCCTACACCTTC. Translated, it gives CASSLAGPYTF.

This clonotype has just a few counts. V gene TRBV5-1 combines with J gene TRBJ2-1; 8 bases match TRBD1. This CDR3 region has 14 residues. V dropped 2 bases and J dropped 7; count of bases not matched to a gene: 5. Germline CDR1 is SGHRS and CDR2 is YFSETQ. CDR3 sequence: CASSLQTGVNEQFF. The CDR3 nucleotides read TGCGCCAGCAGCTTACAGACAGGGGTTAATGAGCAGTTCTTC.

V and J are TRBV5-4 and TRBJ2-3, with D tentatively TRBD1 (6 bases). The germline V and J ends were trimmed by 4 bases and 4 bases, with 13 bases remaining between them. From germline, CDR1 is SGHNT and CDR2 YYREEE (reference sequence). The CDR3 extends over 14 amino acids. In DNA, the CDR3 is TGTGCCAGCAGCCGTGACTGGGGGCCAGATACGCAGTATTTT. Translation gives CASSRDWGPDTQYF.

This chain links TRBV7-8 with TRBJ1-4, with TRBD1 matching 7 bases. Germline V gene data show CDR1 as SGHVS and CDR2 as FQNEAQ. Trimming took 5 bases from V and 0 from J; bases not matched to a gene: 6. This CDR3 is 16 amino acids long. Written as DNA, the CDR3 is TGTGCCAGCAGCCCCTCCGGGACAGCAACTAATGAAAAACTGTTTTTT. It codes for CASSPSGTATNEKLFF. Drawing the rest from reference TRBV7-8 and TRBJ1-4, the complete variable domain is GAGVSQSPRYKVAKRGQDVALRCDPISGHVSLFWYQQALGQGPEFLTYFQNEAQLDKSGLPSDRFFAERPEGSVSTLKIQRTQQEDSAVYLCASSPSGTATNEKLFFGSGTQLSVL.

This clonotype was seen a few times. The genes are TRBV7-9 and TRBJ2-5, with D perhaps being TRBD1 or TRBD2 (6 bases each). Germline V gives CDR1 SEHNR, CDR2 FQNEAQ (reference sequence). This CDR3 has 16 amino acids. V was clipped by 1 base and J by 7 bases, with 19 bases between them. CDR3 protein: CASSLGGGLDGGTQYF. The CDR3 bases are TGTGCCAGCAGCTTAGGAGGGGGACTGGATGGAGGGACCCAGTACTTC.

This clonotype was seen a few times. CDR3 amino acids: CASSLGDRGPYTF. CDR3 coding DNA: TGTGCCAGCAGCTTAGGGGACAGGGGGCCCTACACCTTC. The V call is TRBV7-8, the J call TRBJ1-2; 12 bases agree with TRBD1. V was pared by 1 base and J by 10 bases, with 1 base of the junction left unmatched. Germline V gene data show CDR1 as SGHVS and CDR2 as FQNEAQ. The CDR3 runs 13 residues.

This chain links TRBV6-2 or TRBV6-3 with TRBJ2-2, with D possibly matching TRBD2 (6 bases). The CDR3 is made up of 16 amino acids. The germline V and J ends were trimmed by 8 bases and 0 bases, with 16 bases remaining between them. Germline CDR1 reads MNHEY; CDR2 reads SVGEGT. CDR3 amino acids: CASYPWRGANTGELFF. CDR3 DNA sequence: TGTGCCAGCTATCCCTGGAGGGGCGCGAACACCGGGGAGCTGTTTTTT.

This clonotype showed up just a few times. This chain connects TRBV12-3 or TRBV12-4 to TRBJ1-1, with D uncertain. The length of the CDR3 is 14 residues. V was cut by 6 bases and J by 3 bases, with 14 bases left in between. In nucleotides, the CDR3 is TGTGCCAGCAGGATGGGAGGAGGGTACACTGAAGCTTTCTTT. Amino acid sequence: CASRMGGGYTEAFF.

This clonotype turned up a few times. The CDR3 is CASSLVGLVQETQYF. In DNA form, the CDR3 reads TGCGCCAGCAGCTTGGTGGGGTTGGTCCAAGAGACCCAGTACTTC. The chain couples TRBV5-1 to TRBJ2-5, with D uncertain. Trimming took off 0 bases at V and 1 base at J, with 10 bases between the two ends. CDR3 size: 15 residues. Germline CDR1 and CDR2: SGHRS and YFSETQ.

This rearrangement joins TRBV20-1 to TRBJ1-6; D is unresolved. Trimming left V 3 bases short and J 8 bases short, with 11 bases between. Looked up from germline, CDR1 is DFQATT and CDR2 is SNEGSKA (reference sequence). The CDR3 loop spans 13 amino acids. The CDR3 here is CSASPGTDSPLHF. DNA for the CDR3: TGCAGTGCTAGCCCGGGTACGGATTCACCCCTCCACTTT.

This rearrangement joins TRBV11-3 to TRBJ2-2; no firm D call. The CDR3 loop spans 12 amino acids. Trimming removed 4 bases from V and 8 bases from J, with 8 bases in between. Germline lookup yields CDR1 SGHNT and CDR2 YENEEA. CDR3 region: CASSSETGELFF. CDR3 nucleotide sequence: TGTGCCAGCAGCTCAGAGACTGGGGAGCTGTTTTTT. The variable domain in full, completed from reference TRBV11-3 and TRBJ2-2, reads EAGVVQSPRYKIIEKKQPVAFWCNPISGHNTLYWYLQNLGQGPELLIRYENEEAVDDSQLPKDRFSAERLKGVDSTLKIQPAELGDSAVYLCASSSETGELFFGEGSRLTVL.

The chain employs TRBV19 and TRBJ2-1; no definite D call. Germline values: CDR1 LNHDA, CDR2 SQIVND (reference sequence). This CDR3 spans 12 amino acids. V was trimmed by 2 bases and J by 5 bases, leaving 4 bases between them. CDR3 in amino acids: CASSISDNEQFF. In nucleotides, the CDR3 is TGTGCCAGTAGTATATCGGACAATGAGCAGTTCTTC.

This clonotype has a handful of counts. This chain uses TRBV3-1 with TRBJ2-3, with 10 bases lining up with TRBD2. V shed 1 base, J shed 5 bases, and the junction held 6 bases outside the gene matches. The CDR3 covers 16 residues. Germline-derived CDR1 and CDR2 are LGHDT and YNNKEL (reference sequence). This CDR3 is CASSQGLAGVQDTQYF. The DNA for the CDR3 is TGTGCCAGCAGCCAAGGGCTAGCGGGGGTTCAAGATACGCAGTATTTT.

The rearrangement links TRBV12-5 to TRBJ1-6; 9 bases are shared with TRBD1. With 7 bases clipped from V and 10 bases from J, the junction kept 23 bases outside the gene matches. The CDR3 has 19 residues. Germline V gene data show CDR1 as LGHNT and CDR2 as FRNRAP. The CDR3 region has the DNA TGTGCTAGTGCCCTGGTTACGGGACAGGGAGGGTTAGCTAGGTCACCCCTCCACTTT. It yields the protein CASALVTGQGGLARSPLHF.